This TCR beta chain is drawn from a study of T cells after yellow fever vaccination. This CDR3 has 14 amino acids. The V gene's germline CDR1 is SQVTM and CDR2 ANQGSEA. The V end lost 4 bases, the J end lost 7 bases, and 16 bases lay between the germline ends. This clonotype was seen many times. MiXCR, applied by TCRdb to the 5' RACE reads, yields one record per CDR3 protein. The table records about 400,000 distinct CDR3 sequences, approximately 5.7% of them present only once. This TCR derives from a man aged 25 to 45 who received the YFV17D yellow fever vaccine. The chain combines TRBV29-1 with TRBJ2-2, with D maybe TRBD1 (5 bases). The sample was PBMCs, taken 5 days after the yellow fever booster vaccination. The CDR3 reads CSVASQGGVGELFF. The CDR3 coding sequence is TGCAGCGTTGCAAGTCAGGGTGGTGTCGGGGAGCTGTTTTTT.